This TCR beta chain stems from a study of CXCR3 chemokines and chemotherapy response in bladder cancer. One entry per CDR3 protein results from TCRdb running MiXCR on the PCR reads. Altogether about 13,000 distinct CDR3 sequences are present, roughly 12% being singletons, with the ten largest covering more than 25%. The CDR3 has 18 amino acids. Per the germline V gene, CDR1 is SGHNT and CDR2 is YYREEE (reference sequence). Trimming stripped 4 bases from V and 1 base from J, with 18 bases between. This clonotype was counted between two and nine times. V is TRBV5-4 and J is TRBJ2-6; D possibly corresponds to TRBD1 (6 bases). The sequence was obtained from a human donor with bladder cancer that did not respond to neoadjuvant chemotherapy. The sample was collected from a patient whose treatment included neoadjuvant chemotherapy. DNA of the CDR3: TGTGCCAGCAGCCCAACAGGGTCTCAGCTATCTGGGGCCAACGTCCTGACTTTC. This translates into CASSPTGSQLSGANVLTF.